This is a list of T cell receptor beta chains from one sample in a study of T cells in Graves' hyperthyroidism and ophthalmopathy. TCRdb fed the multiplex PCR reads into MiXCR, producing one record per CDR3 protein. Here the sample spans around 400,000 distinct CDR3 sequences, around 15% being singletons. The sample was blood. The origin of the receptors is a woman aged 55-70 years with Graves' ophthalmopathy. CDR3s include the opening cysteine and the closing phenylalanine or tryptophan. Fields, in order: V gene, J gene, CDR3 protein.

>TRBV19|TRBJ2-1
CASSIVFAGGYEQFF
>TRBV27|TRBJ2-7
CASSFPNSYEQYF
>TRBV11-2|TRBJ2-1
CASSPPPGATDEQFF
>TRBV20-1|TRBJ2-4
CSAGEDWGTKNIQYF
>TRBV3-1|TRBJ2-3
CASSLGLAGVGDTQYF
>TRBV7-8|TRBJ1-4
CASSKKPTTNEKLFF
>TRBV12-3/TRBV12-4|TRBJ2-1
CTSVSGRMFF
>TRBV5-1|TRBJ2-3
CASTRQTTDTQYF
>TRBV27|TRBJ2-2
CASRKTRTGELFF
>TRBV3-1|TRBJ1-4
CASSAPGPEKLFF
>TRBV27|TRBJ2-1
CASRPSGRGYNEQFF
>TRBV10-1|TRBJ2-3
CASSPRRIGLAGRTDTQYF
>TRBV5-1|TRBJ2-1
CASSLASGVKGNEQFF
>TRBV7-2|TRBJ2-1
CASSLFKGAQFF
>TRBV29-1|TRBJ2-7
CSVVGRGVGEQYF
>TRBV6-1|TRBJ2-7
CASSSPGTSGSSPHEQYF
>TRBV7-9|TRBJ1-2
CASSHGPRGVGYTF
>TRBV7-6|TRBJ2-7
CASSLETGYSYEQYF
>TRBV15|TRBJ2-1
CATSSWLTSEQFF
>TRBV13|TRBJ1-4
CASSLLGTGPEKLFF